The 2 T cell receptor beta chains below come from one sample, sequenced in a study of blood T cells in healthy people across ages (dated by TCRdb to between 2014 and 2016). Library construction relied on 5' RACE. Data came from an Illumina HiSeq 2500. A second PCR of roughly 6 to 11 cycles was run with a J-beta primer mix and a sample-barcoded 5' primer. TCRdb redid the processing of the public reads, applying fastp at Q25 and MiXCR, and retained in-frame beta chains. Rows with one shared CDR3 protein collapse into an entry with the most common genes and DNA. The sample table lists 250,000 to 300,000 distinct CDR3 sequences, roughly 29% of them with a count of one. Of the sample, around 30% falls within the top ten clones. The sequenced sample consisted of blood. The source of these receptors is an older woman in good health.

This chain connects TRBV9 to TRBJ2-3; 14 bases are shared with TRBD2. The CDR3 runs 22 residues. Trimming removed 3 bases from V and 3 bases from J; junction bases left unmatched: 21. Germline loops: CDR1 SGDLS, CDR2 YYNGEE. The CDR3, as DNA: TGTGCCAGCAGCGCCACAGGAAGATCAGGGACTAGCGGGAGTTGGGGTACAGATACGCAGTATTTT. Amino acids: CASSATGRSGTSGSWGTDTQYF.

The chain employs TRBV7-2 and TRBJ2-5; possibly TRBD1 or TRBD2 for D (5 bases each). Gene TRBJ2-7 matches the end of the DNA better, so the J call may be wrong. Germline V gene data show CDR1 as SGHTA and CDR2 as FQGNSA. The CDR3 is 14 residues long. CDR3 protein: CASSLGGNDYEQYF. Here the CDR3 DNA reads TGTGCCAGCAGCTTAGGGGGGAACGACTACGAGCAGTACTTC.